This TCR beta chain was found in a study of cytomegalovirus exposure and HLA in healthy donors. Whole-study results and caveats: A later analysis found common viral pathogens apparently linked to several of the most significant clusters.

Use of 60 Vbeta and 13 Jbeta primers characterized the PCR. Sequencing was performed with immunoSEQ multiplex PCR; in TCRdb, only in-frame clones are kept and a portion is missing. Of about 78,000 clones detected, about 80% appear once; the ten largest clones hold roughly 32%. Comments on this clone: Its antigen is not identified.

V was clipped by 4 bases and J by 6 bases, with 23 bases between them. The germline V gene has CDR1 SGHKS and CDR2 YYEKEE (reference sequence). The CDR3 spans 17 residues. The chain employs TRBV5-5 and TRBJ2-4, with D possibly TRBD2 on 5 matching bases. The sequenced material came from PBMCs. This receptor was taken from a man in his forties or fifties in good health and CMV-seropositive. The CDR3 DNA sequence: TGTGCCAGCAGCCGTTCCGGGTCTAAAGGAGAGGGAAACATTCAGTACTTC. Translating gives CASSRSGSKGEGNIQYF. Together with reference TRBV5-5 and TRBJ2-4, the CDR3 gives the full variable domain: DAGVTQSPTHLIKTRGQQVTLRCSPISGHKSVSWYQQVLGQGPQFIFQYYEKEERGRGNFPDRFSARQFPNYSSELNVNALLLGDSALYLCASSRSGSKGEGNIQYFGAGTRLSVL.